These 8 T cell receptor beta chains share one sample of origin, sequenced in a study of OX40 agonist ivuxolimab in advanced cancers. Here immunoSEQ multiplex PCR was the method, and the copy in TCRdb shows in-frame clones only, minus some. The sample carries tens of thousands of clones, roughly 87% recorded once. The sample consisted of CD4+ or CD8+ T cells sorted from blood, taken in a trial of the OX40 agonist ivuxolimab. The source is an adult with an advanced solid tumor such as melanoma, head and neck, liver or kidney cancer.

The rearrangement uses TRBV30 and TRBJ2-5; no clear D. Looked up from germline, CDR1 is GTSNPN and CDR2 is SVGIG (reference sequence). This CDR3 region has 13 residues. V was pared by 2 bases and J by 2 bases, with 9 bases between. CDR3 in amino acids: CAWSLRVQETQYF. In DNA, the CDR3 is TGTGCCTGGAGTTTAAGGGTTCAAGAGACCCAGTACTTC.

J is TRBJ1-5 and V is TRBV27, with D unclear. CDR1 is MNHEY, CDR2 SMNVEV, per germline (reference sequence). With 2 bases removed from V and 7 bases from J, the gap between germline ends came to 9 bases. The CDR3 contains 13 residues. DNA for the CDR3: TGTGCCAGCAGTTTAGAACGTTCCCAGCCCCAGCATTTT. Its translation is CASSLERSQPQHF.

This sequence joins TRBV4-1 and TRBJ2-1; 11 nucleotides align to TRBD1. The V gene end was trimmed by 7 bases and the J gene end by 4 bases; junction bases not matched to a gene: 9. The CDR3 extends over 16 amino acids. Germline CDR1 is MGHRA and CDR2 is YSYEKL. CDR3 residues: CASNLAGTGGYNEQFF. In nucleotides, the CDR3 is TGCGCCAGCAACCTCGCAGGGACAGGGGGTTACAATGAGCAGTTCTTC.

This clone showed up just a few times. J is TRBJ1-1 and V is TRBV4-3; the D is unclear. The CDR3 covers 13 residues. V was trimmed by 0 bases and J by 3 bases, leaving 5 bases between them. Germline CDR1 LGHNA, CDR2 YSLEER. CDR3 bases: TGCGCCAGCAGCCAAGATAGAGACACTGAAGCTTTCTTT. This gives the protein CASSQDRDTEAFF.

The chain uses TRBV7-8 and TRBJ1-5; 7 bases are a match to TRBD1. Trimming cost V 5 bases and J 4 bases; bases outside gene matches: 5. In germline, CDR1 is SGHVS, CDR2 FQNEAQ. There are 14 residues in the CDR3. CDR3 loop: CASSPAGGNQPQHF. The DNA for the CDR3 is TGTGCCAGCAGCCCTGCAGGGGGTAATCAGCCCCAGCATTTT.

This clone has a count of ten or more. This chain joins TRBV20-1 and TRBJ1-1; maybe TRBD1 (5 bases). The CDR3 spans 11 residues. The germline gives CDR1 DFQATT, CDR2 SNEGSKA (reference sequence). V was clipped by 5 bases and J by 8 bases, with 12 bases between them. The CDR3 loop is CSAGGSVEAFF. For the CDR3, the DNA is TGCAGTGCTGGGGGGTCAGTCGAAGCTTTCTTT.

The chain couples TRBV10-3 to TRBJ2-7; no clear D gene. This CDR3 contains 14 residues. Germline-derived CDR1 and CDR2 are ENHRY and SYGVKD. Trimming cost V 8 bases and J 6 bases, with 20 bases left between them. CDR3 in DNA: TGTGCCATCGGGTCAAACACTCCGGTCCGCGAGCAGTACTTC. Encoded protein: CAIGSNTPVREQYF.

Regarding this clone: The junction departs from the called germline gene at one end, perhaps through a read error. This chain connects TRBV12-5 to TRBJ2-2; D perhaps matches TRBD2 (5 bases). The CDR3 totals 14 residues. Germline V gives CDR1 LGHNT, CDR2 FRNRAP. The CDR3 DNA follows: TGTGCTAGTGGTTGGGAGAAGGTTCACCGGGGAGCTGTTTTT. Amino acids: CASGWEKVHRGAVF.